The T cell receptor beta chain described here comes from a study of early T cells in non-severe SARS-CoV-2 infection. In the study overall: Unsorted whole blood bulk RNA was sequenced, with unpaired chains.

Individual cDNA molecules were tagged with unique molecular identifiers, the study reported. TCRdb redid the calling of the 5' RACE reads with MiXCR, one entry per CDR3 protein. The sample records tens of thousands of distinct CDR3 sequences, about 5% being singletons. This CDR3 has 14 amino acids. Germline CDR1 MNHEY, CDR2 SVGEGT. The ends were cut back, 7 bases at V and 4 bases at J, with 16 bases in the middle. Points from the study as a whole: VDJdb-based matching was biased toward anti-spike CD8 responses and missed private and CD4 specificities.

This clonotype has a handful of counts. Antigen unknown. The source material was whole blood. This TCR was recovered from an adult who was a healthcare worker with PCR-confirmed SARS-CoV-2 infection or an uninfected control (not recorded which). The chain employs TRBV6-2 or TRBV6-3 and TRBJ1-2; D is unresolved. CDR3 in amino acids: CASTTPPHGYGYTF. CDR3 bases: TGTGCCAGCACCACCCCTCCACACGGCTATGGCTACACCTTC.